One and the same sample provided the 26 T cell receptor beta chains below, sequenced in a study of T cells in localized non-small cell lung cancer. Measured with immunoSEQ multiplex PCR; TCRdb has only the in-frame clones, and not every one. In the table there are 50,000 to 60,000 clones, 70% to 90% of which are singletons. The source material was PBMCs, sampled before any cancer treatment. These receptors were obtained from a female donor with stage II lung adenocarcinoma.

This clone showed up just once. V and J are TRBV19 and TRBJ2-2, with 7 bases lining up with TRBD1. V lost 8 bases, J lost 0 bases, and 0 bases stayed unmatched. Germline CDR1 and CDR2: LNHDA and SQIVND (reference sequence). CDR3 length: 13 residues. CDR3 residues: CASGQANTGELFF. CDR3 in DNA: TGTGCCAGTGGACAGGCGAACACCGGGGAGCTGTTTTTT.

CDR3 in DNA: TGCGCCAGCAGCCGCGACAGGGGCCGGACAGATACGCAGTATTTT. Protein sequence: CASSRDRGRTDTQYF. The rearrangement joins TRBV5-1 to TRBJ2-3; TRBD1 matches at 8 bases. Germline V lookup: CDR1 SGHRS, CDR2 YFSETQ. The CDR3 is 15 residues long. Unmatched junction bases numbered 7, after V lost 4 bases and J lost 3 bases.

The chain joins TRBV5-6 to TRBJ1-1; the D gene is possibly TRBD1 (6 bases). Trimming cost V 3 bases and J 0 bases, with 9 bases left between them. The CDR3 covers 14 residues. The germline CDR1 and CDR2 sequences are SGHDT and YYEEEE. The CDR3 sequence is CASSSGQLNTEAFF. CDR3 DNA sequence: TGTGCCAGCAGCTCAGGACAGTTGAACACTGAAGCTTTCTTT.

In DNA form, the CDR3 reads TGTGCCAGCAGGGTAGCGGGAAACACAGATACGCAGTATTTT. Translating gives CASRVAGNTDTQYF. The gene calls are TRBV2 and TRBJ2-3, with TRBD2 identical over 8 bases. The CDR3 extends over 14 amino acids. Trimming cost V 6 bases and J 2 bases; bases outside gene matches: 4. Germline loops: CDR1 SNHLY, CDR2 FYNNEI.

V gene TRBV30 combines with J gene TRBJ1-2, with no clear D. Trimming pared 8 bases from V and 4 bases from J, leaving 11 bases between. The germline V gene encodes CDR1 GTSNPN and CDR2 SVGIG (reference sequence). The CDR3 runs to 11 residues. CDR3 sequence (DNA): TGTGCCGACGGCGAGGGCTATGGCTACACCTTC. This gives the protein CADGEGYGYTF. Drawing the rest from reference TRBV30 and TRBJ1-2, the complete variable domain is SQTIHQWPATLVQPVGSPLSLECTVEGTSNPNLYWYRQAAGRGLQLLFYSVGIGQISSEVPQNLSASRPQDRQFILSSKKLLLSDSGFYLCADGEGYGYTFGSGTRLTVV.

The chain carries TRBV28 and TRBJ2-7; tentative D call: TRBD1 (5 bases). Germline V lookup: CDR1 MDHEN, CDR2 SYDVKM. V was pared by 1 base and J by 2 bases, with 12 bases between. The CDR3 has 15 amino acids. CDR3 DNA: TGTGCCAGCAGTTTATTAAGGGGCTTTACCTACGAGCAGTACTTC. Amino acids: CASSLLRGFTYEQYF.

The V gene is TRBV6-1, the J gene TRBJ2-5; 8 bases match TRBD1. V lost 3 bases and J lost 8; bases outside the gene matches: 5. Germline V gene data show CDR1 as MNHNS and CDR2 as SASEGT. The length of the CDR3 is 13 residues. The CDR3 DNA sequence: TGTGCCAGCAGTGACGGACAGGGTAGAACCCAGTACTTC. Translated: CASSDGQGRTQYF.

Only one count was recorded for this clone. The CDR3 reads CASSLGQGNTEAFF. Here the CDR3 DNA reads TGTGCCAGTAGTCTCGGACAGGGGAACACTGAAGCTTTCTTT. V is TRBV19 and J is TRBJ1-1, with 8 bases aligning to TRBD1. The CDR3 consists of 14 residues. Germline CDR1 and CDR2: LNHDA and SQIVND (reference sequence). V trimming: 5 bases; J trimming: 1 base; junction bases outside the gene matches: 3.

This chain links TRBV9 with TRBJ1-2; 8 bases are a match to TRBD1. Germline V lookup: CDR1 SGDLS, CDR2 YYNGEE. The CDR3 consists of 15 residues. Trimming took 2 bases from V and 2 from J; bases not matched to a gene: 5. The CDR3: CASSVGTGMNYGYTF. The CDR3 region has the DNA TGTGCCAGCAGCGTCGGGACAGGAATGAACTATGGCTACACCTTC.

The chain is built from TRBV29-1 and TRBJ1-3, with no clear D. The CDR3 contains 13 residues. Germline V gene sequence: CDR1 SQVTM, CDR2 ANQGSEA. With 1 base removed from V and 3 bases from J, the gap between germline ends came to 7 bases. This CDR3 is CSVEVGLGNTIYF. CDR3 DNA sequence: TGCAGCGTTGAAGTAGGGCTTGGAAACACCATATATTTT.

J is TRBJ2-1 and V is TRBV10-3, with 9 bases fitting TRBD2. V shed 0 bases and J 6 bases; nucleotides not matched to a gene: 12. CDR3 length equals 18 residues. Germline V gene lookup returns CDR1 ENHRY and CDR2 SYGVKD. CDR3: CAISESVAGGPKGNEQFF. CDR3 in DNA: TGTGCCATCAGTGAGTCAGTGGCGGGGGGGCCCAAGGGCAATGAGCAGTTCTTC.

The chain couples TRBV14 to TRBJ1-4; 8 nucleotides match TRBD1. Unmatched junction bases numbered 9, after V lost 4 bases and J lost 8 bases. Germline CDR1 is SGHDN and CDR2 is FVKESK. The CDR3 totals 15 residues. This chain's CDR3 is CASSPGTGGGEKLFF. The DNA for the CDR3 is TGTGCCAGCAGCCCAGGAACAGGGGGAGGAGAAAAACTGTTTTTT.

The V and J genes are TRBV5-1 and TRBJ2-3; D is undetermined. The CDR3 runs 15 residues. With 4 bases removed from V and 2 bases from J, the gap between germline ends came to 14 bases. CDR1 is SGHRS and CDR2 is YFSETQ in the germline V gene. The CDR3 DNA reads TGCGCCAGCAGCCGTGACGGAAACCCCACAGATACGCAGTATTTT. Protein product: CASSRDGNPTDTQYF. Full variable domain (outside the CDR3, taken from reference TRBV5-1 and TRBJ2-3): KAGVTQTPRYLIKTRGQQVTLSCSPISGHRSVSWYQQTPGQGLQFLFEYFSETQRNKGNFPGRFSGRQFSNSRSEMNVSTLELGDSALYLCASSRDGNPTDTQYFGPGTRLTVL.

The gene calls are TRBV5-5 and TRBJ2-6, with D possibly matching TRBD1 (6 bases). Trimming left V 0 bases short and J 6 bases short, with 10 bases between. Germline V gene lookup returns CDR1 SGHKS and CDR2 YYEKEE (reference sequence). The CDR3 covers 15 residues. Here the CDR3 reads CASSLGAGVANVLTF. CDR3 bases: TGTGCCAGCAGCTTGGGGGCAGGGGTGGCCAACGTCCTGACTTTC.

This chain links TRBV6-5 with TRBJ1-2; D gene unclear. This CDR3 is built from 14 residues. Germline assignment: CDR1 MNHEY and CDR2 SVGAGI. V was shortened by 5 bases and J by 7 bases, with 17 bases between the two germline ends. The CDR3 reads CASSTRREHAGYTF. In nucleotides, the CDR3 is TGTGCCAGCAGTACCCGGCGGGAGCACGCTGGCTACACCTTC.

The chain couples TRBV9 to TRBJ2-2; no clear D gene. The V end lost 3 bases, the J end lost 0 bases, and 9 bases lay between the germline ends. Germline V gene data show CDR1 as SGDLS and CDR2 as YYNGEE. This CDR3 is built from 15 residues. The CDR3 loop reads CASSETAANTGELFF. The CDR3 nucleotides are TGTGCCAGCAGCGAGACGGCCGCGAACACCGGGGAGCTGTTTTTT.

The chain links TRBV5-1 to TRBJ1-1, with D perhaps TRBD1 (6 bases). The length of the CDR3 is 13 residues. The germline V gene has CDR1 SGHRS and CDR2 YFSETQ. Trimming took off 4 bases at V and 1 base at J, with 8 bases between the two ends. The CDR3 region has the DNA TGCGCCAGCAGCGCACAGGGGAACACTGAAGCTTTCTTT. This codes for CASSAQGNTEAFF.

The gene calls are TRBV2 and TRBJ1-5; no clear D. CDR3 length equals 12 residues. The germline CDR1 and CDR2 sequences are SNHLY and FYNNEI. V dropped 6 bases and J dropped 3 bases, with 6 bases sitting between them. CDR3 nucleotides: TGTGCCAGCAGGGAGTCCAATCAGCCCCAGCATTTT. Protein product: CASRESNQPQHF.

CDR3 region: CASSPGQEDPNEQFF. CDR3 sequence (DNA): TGTGCCAGCAGCCCGGGACAGGAGGATCCCAATGAGCAGTTCTTC. The chain combines TRBV27 with TRBJ2-1; 8 bases line up with TRBD1. The germline V gene encodes CDR1 MNHEY and CDR2 SMNVEV (reference sequence). This CDR3 region has 15 residues. The J segment lost 6 bases and the V segment lost 6 bases, leaving 10 bases of the junction unmatched.

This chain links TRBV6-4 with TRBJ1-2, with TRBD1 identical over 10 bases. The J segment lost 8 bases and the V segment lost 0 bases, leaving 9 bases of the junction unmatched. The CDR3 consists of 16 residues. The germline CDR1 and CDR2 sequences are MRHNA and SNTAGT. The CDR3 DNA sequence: TGTGCCAGCAGTGACTCCCCTTCAGACAGGGGGCGAGGCTACACCTTC. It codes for CASSDSPSDRGRGYTF.

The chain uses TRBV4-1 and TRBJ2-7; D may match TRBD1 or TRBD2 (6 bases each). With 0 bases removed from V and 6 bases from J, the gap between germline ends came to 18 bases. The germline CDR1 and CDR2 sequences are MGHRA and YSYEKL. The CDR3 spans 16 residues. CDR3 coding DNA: TGCGCCAGCAGCCAAGATCCACCCGGGGGCCGGGTCGAGCAGTACTTC. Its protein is CASSQDPPGGRVEQYF.

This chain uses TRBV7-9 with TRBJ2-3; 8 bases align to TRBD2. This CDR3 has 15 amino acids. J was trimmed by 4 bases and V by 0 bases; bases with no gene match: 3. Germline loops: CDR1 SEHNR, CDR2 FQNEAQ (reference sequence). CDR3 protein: CASSLAGLGADTQYF. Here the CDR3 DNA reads TGTGCCAGCAGCTTAGCGGGACTAGGAGCAGATACGCAGTATTTT.

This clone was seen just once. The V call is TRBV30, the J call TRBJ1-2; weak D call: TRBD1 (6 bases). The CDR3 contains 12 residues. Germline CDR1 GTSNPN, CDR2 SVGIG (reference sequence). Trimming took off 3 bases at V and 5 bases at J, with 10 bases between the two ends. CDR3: CAWSVGQYGYTF. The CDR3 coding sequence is TGTGCCTGGAGCGTTGGACAGTATGGCTACACCTTC.

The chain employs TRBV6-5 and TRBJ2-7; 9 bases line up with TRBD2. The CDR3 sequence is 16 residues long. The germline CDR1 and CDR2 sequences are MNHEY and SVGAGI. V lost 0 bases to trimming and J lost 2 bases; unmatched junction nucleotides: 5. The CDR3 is CASSYSGSGGPYEQYF. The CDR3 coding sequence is TGTGCCAGCAGTTACTCGGGTAGCGGGGGACCCTACGAGCAGTACTTC.

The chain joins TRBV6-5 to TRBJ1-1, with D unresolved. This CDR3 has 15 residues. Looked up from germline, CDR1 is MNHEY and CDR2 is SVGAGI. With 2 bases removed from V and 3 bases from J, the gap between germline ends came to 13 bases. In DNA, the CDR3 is TGTGCCAGCAGTTACCGAGGTATTATGGACACTGAAGCTTTCTTT. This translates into CASSYRGIMDTEAFF.

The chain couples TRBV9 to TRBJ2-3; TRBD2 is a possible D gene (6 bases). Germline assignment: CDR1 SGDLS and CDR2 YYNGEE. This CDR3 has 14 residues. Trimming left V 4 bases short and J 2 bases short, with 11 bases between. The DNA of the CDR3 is TGTGCCAGCAGCCCCGGGAGATACACAGATACGCAGTATTTT. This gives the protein CASSPGRYTDTQYF.